Following are 13 T cell receptor beta chains from one sample sequenced in a study of blood T cell repertoires in COVID-19. TCRdb's copy holds only in-frame clones and misses some; the assay was immunoSEQ multiplex PCR. The repertoire holds roughly 180,000 clones, with less than 90% as singletons. The sequenced material came from peripheral blood. The origin of the receptors is a man aged 65 to 85 with active or convalescent COVID-19.

The V call is TRBV24-1, the J call TRBJ2-2; 10 nucleotides line up with TRBD2. CDR3 length equals 17 residues. V was clipped by 4 bases and J by 1 base; unmatched bases: 5. Germline CDR1 reads KGHDR; CDR2 reads SFDVKD. CDR3 sequence: CATSDPRTSGNTGELFF. The CDR3 DNA reads as TGTGCCACCAGTGACCCCCGGACTAGCGGGAACACCGGGGAGCTGTTTTTT.

The chain links TRBV6-5 to TRBJ1-1, with a possible D match to TRBD1 (5 bases). This CDR3 is built from 15 residues. V lost 8 bases to trimming and J lost 0 bases, with 16 bases between them. The germline V gene has CDR1 MNHEY and CDR2 SVGAGI. This CDR3 is CASRTNAQMNTEAFF. CDR3 bases: TGTGCCAGCCGGACAAACGCACAGATGAACACTGAAGCTTTCTTT.

This chain uses TRBV19 with TRBJ1-5; D possibly corresponds to TRBD1 (6 bases). The V end lost 1 base, the J end lost 3 bases, and 10 bases lay between the germline ends. Germline loops: CDR1 LNHDA, CDR2 SQIVND (reference sequence). This CDR3 spans 15 amino acids. The CDR3 protein is CASSIGGLLNQPQHF. The CDR3 DNA is TGTGCCAGTAGTATAGGGGGGCTCCTCAATCAGCCCCAGCATTTT.

This chain connects TRBV19 to TRBJ1-5; TRBD1 aligns across 8 bases. Looked up from germline, CDR1 is LNHDA and CDR2 is SQIVND (reference sequence). There are 14 residues in the CDR3. V shed 4 bases and J 2 bases; nucleotides not matched to a gene: 1. The DNA of the CDR3 is TGTGCCAGTAGTAGGGGACAGGGCAATCAGCCCCAGCATTTT. Protein product: CASSRGQGNQPQHF.

V and J are TRBV28 and TRBJ1-2, with a possible D match to TRBD1 (6 bases). The V gene's germline CDR1 is MDHEN and CDR2 SYDVKM. Trimming removed 6 bases at V and 2 bases at J, with 10 bases between. This CDR3 comprises 13 residues. CDR3 amino acids: CASSPQGNYGYTF. CDR3 nucleotides: TGTGCCAGCAGCCCACAGGGAAACTATGGCTACACCTTC.

The chain combines TRBV7-8 with TRBJ2-1; TRBD2 matches 10 bases. The CDR3 spans 20 residues. CDR1 is SGHVS and CDR2 is FQNEAQ in the germline V gene. Unmatched junction bases numbered 20, after V lost 6 bases and J lost 3 bases. Here the CDR3 DNA reads TGTGCCAGCAGACCATCAAGCGGGAGGGCTACTAACCGAGGCTACAATGAGCAGTTCTTC. This gives the protein CASRPSSGRATNRGYNEQFF.

The genes are TRBV7-2 and TRBJ1-1; D is uncertain. CDR3 length: 13 amino acids. CDR1 and CDR2 from the germline V gene are SGHTA and FQGNSA. With 4 bases removed from V and 2 bases from J, the gap between germline ends came to 8 bases. The CDR3 DNA is TGTGCCAGCAGCTCAGCCCCTAACACTGAAGCTTTCTTT. This translates into CASSSAPNTEAFF.

The CDR3 region is CASSRGQGHTGELFF. CDR3 DNA: TGTGCCAGCAGCCGCGGACAGGGCCACACCGGGGAGCTGTTTTTT. The rearrangement links TRBV3-1 (or the pseudogene TRBV3-2) to TRBJ2-2; 8 bases match TRBD1. The V and J ends lost 4 bases and 3 bases, in that order; junction bases with no gene match: 4. The CDR3 is 15 residues long. Per germline, CDR1 LGHDT and CDR2 YNNKEL (reference sequence).

This clone has only one observation. The gene calls are TRBV4-1 and TRBJ2-7, with 8 bases fitting TRBD1. With V trimmed by 4 bases and J by 7 bases, 15 bases remained unmatched. This CDR3 has 16 residues. Germline V gene lookup returns CDR1 MGHRA and CDR2 YSYEKL. As DNA, the CDR3 is TGCGCCAGCAGCCCGCACCGACAGGGGATCCCTAGGGAGCAGTACTTC. It yields the protein CASSPHRQGIPREQYF.

V gene TRBV6-5 combines with J gene TRBJ2-7, with D tentatively TRBD2 (5 bases). The CDR3 extends over 14 amino acids. Germline loops: CDR1 MNHEY, CDR2 SVGAGI. V lost 0 bases and J 3 bases, leaving 9 bases between the germline ends. The CDR3 DNA reads TGTGCCAGCAGTTACTCCGGAGGCAGCTACGAGCAGTACTTC. Amino acids: CASSYSGGSYEQYF.

This clone was picked up one time. The chain links TRBV5-1 to TRBJ2-7; D gene uncertain. This CDR3 comprises 14 residues. Germline values: CDR1 SGHRS, CDR2 YFSETQ. V was clipped by 3 bases and J by 0 bases, with 10 bases between them. Here the CDR3 DNA reads TGCGCCAGCAGCTCCCTGGGCGTCTCCTACGAGCAGTACTTC. Its translation: CASSSLGVSYEQYF. The complete variable domain, with remaining parts taken from reference TRBV5-1 and TRBJ2-7, reads KAGVTQTPRYLIKTRGQQVTLSCSPISGHRSVSWYQQTPGQGLQFLFEYFSETQRNKGNFPGRFSGRQFSNSRSEMNVSTLELGDSALYLCASSSLGVSYEQYFGPGTRLTVT.

The V call is TRBV6-2 or TRBV6-3, the J call TRBJ2-7; D not certain. Germline V lookup: CDR1 MNHEY, CDR2 SVGEGT. The CDR3 length is 14 residues. V was pared by 2 bases and J by 0 bases, with 8 bases between. Here the CDR3 reads CASSYPSPSYEQYF. As DNA, the CDR3 is TGTGCCAGCAGTTACCCCAGTCCCTCCTACGAGCAGTACTTC.

The rearrangement links TRBV27 to TRBJ1-5; no firm D call. The CDR3 sequence is 13 residues long. CDR1 and CDR2 from the germline V gene are MNHEY and SMNVEV (reference sequence). V gave up 0 bases and J gave up 6 bases, with 6 bases separating them. CDR3 region: CASSLSPGQPQHF. CDR3 DNA sequence: TGTGCCAGCAGTTTATCGCCAGGTCAGCCCCAGCATTTT.